Each of the 24 T cell receptor beta chains below was sequenced from the same sample in a study of T cells in Graves' hyperthyroidism and ophthalmopathy. The source material, RNA transcripts, was used to amplify TCR beta CDR3 regions. First-round RT-PCR targeting the TCR CDR3 was performed with the HTBI primer set. TCRdb analysed the multiplex PCR reads with MiXCR anew, one entry per CDR3 protein. The sample includes around 800,000 distinct CDR3 sequences, around 38% of them seen just once. Material: blood. The receptors stem from a young man with Graves' hyperthyroidism.

Of note for this clonotype: A clone one base away is much larger, so this may be a read error. The chain couples TRBV7-8 to TRBJ2-7; the D gene is possibly TRBD2 (5 bases). The germline gives CDR1 SGHVS, CDR2 FQNEAQ. This CDR3 is 11 amino acids long. In nucleotides, the CDR3 is TGTGCCAGCAGCGGGGAGTACGAGCAGCACTTC. This encodes CASSGEYEQHF.

This clonotype was detected many times. The chain links TRBV14 to TRBJ1-5; the D is unclear. The CDR3 contains 14 residues. The V end lost 3 bases, the J end lost 3 bases, and 9 bases lay between the germline ends. CDR1 and CDR2 (germline): SGHDN, FVKESK. The CDR3 here is CASSHAGINQPQHF. CDR3 nucleotide sequence: TGTGCCAGCAGCCATGCCGGGATCAATCAGCCCCAGCATTTT.

In its sample, this clonotype was seen a few times. V is TRBV19 and J is TRBJ2-5; D assignment may be TRBD1 or TRBD2 (6 bases each). The CDR3 extends over 14 amino acids. Between the trimmed V and J ends, which lost 7 bases and 4 bases, there was a span of 16 bases. CDR1 and CDR2 (germline): LNHDA, SQIVND (reference sequence). CDR3 nucleotide sequence: TGTGCCAGTACCCAACCCGGGGGCGTAGAGACCCAGTACTTC. It is translated as CASTQPGGVETQYF.

This clonotype has ten or more counts. This chain links TRBV24-1 with TRBJ1-1; unclear D gene. Germline CDR1 KGHDR, CDR2 SFDVKD. V lost 3 bases and J lost 4, with 17 bases in between. This CDR3 is built from 16 residues. CDR3 DNA sequence: TGTGCCACCAGTGATACCCCCGTGCGCCTCTGCACTGAAGCTTTCTTT. Its protein is CATSDTPVRLCTEAFF.

This clonotype was recorded many times. The chain has TRBV7-3 and TRBJ2-2, with TRBD2 matching over 8 bases. Germline V CDR1 and CDR2: SGHTA, FQGTGA. The CDR3 extends over 16 amino acids. J gave up 3 bases and V 5 bases, and 8 bases lay outside the gene matches. CDR3 loop: CASSQAGLGDTGELFF. The CDR3 bases are TGTGCCAGCAGCCAAGCGGGACTAGGAGACACCGGGGAGCTGTTTTTT.

This clonotype was observed a few times. The chain has TRBV20-1 and TRBJ1-4, with D unclear. V was shortened by 5 bases and J by 7 bases, with 11 bases between the two germline ends. Germline V lookup: CDR1 DFQATT, CDR2 SNEGSKA (reference sequence). This CDR3 contains 12 residues. CDR3 residues: CSALGEVEKLFF. CDR3 nucleotide sequence: TGCAGTGCTCTCGGGGAGGTTGAAAAACTGTTTTTT.

To note about this clonotype: A much larger clone lies one base from this, so it may be a read error. This chain uses TRBV15 with TRBJ1-1; TRBD1 might be the D (5 bases). CDR3 size: 16 residues. CDR1 is LNHNV, CDR2 YYDKDF, per germline (reference sequence). The CDR3 coding sequence is TGTGCCACCAGCAGAGCTACGGGGCAGGAGAACACTAAAGCTTTCTTT. This translates into CATSRATGQENTKAFF.

This clonotype showed up many times. The chain employs TRBV7-9 and TRBJ2-7; TRBD2 matches at 7 bases. The CDR3 spans 13 residues. The trim removed 0 bases at V and 12 bases at J, leaving 8 bases unmatched. Germline CDR1 reads SEHNR; CDR2 reads FQNEAQ (reference sequence). In DNA, the CDR3 is TGTGCCAGCAGCTTAGCGGGAGGGCCTCTCCTGTACTTC. Translated, it gives CASSLAGGPLLYF.

The CDR3 protein is CASSSPPGVTGELFF. The CDR3 region has the DNA TGTGCCAGCAGCTCGCCTCCCGGGGTCACCGGGGAGCTGTTTTTT. The rearrangement uses TRBV7-2 and TRBJ2-2; TRBD2 is a possible D gene (5 bases). V was shortened by 4 bases and J by 4 bases, with 13 bases between the two germline ends. There are 15 residues in the CDR3. CDR1 is SGHTA, CDR2 FQGNSA, per germline.

This clonotype was recorded many times. This sequence joins TRBV2 and TRBJ1-5; the D gene is possibly TRBD1 (6 bases). The CDR3 runs 16 residues. The V end lost 3 bases, the J end lost 0 bases, and 12 bases lay between the germline ends. The germline V gene encodes CDR1 SNHLY and CDR2 FYNNEI. CDR3 sequence: CASSDQGRYSNQPQHF. The CDR3 DNA reads as TGTGCCAGCAGTGACCAGGGGCGTTATAGCAATCAGCCCCAGCATTTT.

In this sample, this clonotype turned up a few times. The rearrangement joins TRBV19 to TRBJ2-5, with 8 nucleotides matching TRBD1. This CDR3 contains 16 residues. The V gene's germline CDR1 is LNHDA and CDR2 SQIVND (reference sequence). The V gene end was trimmed by 9 bases and the J gene end by 4 bases; junction bases not matched to a gene: 16. The CDR3 bases are TGTGCCAGCAGCCCTGGAGACAGGGGAAGTGGAGAGACCCAGTACTTC. Protein: CASSPGDRGSGETQYF.

The CDR3 loop reads CASSQDQGGQPQHF. CDR3 DNA sequence: TGTGCCAGCAGCCAAGATCAGGGAGGGCAGCCCCAGCATTTT. The V gene is TRBV25-1, the J gene TRBJ1-5; a weak D match, TRBD1 (5 bases). V was clipped by 6 bases and J by 7 bases, with 16 bases between them. CDR3 size: 14 residues. Germline V CDR1 and CDR2: MGHDK, SYGVNS.

This chain joins TRBV2 and TRBJ1-1, with D unclear. From germline, CDR1 is SNHLY and CDR2 FYNNEI. Between the trimmed V and J ends, which lost 5 bases and 3 bases, there was a span of 10 bases. This CDR3 comprises 13 residues. CDR3 loop: CASSPEIDTEAFF. As DNA, the CDR3 is TGTGCCAGCAGTCCGGAGATAGACACTGAAGCTTTCTTT.

The rearrangement links TRBV7-6 to TRBJ2-2; perhaps TRBD2 as D (5 bases). The CDR3 has 14 amino acids. V dropped 2 bases and J dropped 5 bases, with 9 bases sitting between them. The germline gives CDR1 SGHVS, CDR2 FNYEAQ. DNA for the CDR3: TGTGCCAGCAGCTTATATAGCGCTACCGGGGAGCTGTTTTTT. Protein: CASSLYSATGELFF.

The chain combines TRBV9 with TRBJ2-7; D perhaps matches TRBD1 (6 bases). V dropped 0 bases and J dropped 0 bases, with 16 bases sitting between them. This CDR3 is built from 17 residues. Germline V CDR1 and CDR2: SGDLS, YYNGEE. The CDR3 loop is CASSVEVGQTFSYEQYF. The CDR3, as DNA: TGTGCCAGCAGCGTAGAGGTCGGACAGACATTCTCCTACGAGCAGTACTTC. The full variable domain, rest sourced from reference TRBV9 and TRBJ2-7, is DSGVTQTPKHLITATGQRVTLRCSPRSGDLSVYWYQQSLDQGLQFLIQYYNGEERAKGNILERFSAQQFPDLHSELNLSSLELGDSALYFCASSVEVGQTFSYEQYFGPGTRLTVT.

As for this clonotype: A much bigger clone sits one base away, suggesting this may be a read error. This chain joins TRBV15 and TRBJ2-7; D call uncertain. CDR1 is LNHNV and CDR2 is YYDKDF in the germline V gene (reference sequence). Trimming stripped 1 base from V and 4 bases from J, with 23 bases between. CDR3 length equals 18 residues. This CDR3 reads CATSRGIRCTGLPYEQYF. The CDR3, as DNA: TGTGCCACCAGCAGAGGGATCAGGTGCACCGGCCTCCCTTACGAGCAGTACTTC.

This chain connects TRBV5-1 to TRBJ1-1; the match to TRBD1 covers 9 bases. The CDR3 covers 18 residues. V was clipped by 0 bases and J by 3 bases; unmatched bases: 12. Per the germline V gene, CDR1 is SGHRS and CDR2 is YFSETQ. CDR3 bases: TGCGCCAGCAGCTTGGGACCGAGGAGGGACAGGGAGGACACTGAAGCTTTCTTT. Translating it yields CASSLGPRRDREDTEAFF.

The chain couples TRBV29-1 to TRBJ2-6; D remains ambiguous. Trimming took off 8 bases at V and 0 bases at J, with 11 bases between the two ends. From germline, CDR1 is SQVTM and CDR2 ANQGSEA. This CDR3 contains 14 residues. The CDR3 loop reads CSPEKVSGANVLTF. In DNA, the CDR3 is TGCAGCCCTGAAAAGGTCTCTGGGGCCAACGTCCTGACTTTC.

A note on this clonotype: The junction differs from germline at one of its ends, possibly a read error. V is TRBV7-3 and J is TRBJ1-5; D not certain. Germline V gives CDR1 SGHTA, CDR2 FQGTGA. CDR3 length: 14 residues. CDR3 sequence: CASSPLLSNEPQHF. The CDR3 DNA is TGTGCCAGCAGCCCGCTTCTGAGCAATGAGCCCCAGCATTTT.

This clonotype was counted ten times or more. The chain is built from TRBV6-1 and TRBJ1-2; possible D gene TRBD1, 6 bases. This CDR3 has 13 amino acids. Germline V gene sequence: CDR1 MNHNS, CDR2 SASEGT. The V end lost 6 bases, the J end lost 8 bases, and 16 bases lay between the germline ends. CDR3 coding DNA: TGTGCCAGCAGCGACGGACAGCCTATGGGCTACACCTTC. Translation: CASSDGQPMGYTF.

Turning to this clonotype: An end of the junction does not agree with germline; a read error may underlie this. The chain is built from TRBV4-1 and TRBJ1-6; D not resolved. There are 15 residues in the CDR3. The V gene's germline CDR1 is MGHRA and CDR2 YSYEKL. CDR3 DNA sequence: TGTGCCAGCAGTTTAACCAGGCCGGGGAATTCACCCCTCCACTTT. It specifies CASSLTRPGNSPLHF.

The genes are TRBV15 and TRBJ1-6, with 7 bases aligning to TRBD1. Per the germline V gene, CDR1 is LNHNV and CDR2 is YYDKDF (reference sequence). J gave up 7 bases and V 5 bases, and 11 bases lay outside the gene matches. The CDR3 is made up of 16 amino acids. CDR3 residues: CATSSYRDSTNSPLHF. CDR3 DNA: TGTGCCACCAGCTCTTACAGGGACAGTACGAATTCACCCCTCCACTTT.

The CDR3 sequence is CSSEDGTGDTEAFF. As DNA, the CDR3 is TGCAGCAGTGAAGATGGGACAGGGGACACTGAAGCTTTCTTT. This chain links TRBV29-1 with TRBJ1-1; 10 bases match TRBD1. J was trimmed by 3 bases and V by 8 bases; bases with no gene match: 9. Per the germline V gene, CDR1 is SQVTM and CDR2 is ANQGSEA. The CDR3 is made up of 14 amino acids.

This clonotype occurred a few times. This chain uses TRBV6-5 with TRBJ1-6; D is undetermined. This CDR3 has 12 residues. Germline CDR1 MNHEY, CDR2 SVGAGI. The V end lost 4 bases, the J end lost 9 bases, and 7 bases lay between the germline ends. The CDR3 coding sequence is TGTGCCAGCAGTTTTCTTTTTTCACCCCTCCACTTT. Translating gives CASSFLFSPLHF.